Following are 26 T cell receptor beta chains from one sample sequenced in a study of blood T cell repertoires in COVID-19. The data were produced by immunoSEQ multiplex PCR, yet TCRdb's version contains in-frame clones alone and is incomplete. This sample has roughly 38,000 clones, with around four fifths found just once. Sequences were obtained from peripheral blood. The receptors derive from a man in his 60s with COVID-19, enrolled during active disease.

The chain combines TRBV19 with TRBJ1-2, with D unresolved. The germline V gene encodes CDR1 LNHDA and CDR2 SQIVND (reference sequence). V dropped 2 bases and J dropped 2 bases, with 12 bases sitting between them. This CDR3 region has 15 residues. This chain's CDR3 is CASSISPTGNYGYTF. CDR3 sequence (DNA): TGTGCCAGTAGTATAAGTCCGACGGGAAACTATGGCTACACCTTC. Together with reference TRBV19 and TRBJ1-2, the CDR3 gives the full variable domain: DGGITQSPKYLFRKEGQNVTLSCEQNLNHDAMYWYRQDPGQGLRLIYYSQIVNDFQKGDIAEGYSVSREKKESFPLTVTSAQKNPTAFYLCASSISPTGNYGYTFGSGTRLTVV.

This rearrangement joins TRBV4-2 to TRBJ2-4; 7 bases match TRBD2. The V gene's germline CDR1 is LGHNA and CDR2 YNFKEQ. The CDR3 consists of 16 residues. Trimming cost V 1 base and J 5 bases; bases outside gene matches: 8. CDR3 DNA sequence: TGTGCCAGCAGCCAAGGGTGGGGAGGGGAGGAAAACATTCAGTACTTC. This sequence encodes CASSQGWGGEENIQYF.

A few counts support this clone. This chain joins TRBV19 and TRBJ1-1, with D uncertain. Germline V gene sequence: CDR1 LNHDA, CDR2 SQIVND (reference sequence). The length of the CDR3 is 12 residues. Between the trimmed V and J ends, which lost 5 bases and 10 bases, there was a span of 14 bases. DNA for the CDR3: TGTGCCAGTAGTGAACGCCCTGGCCCAGCTTTCTTT. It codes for CASSERPGPAFF.

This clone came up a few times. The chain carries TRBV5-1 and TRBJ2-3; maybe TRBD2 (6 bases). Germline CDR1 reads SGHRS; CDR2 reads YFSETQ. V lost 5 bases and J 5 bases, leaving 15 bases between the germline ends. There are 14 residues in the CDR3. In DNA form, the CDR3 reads TGCGCCAGCAGTCGACCGGGGGAAGGAGATACGCAGTATTTT. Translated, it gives CASSRPGEGDTQYF.

The CDR3 DNA is TGTGCCAGCAGTGAAACCGCGATCACTAGCAATCAGCCCCAGCATTTT. As protein: CASSETAITSNQPQHF. The V and J genes are TRBV6-1 and TRBJ1-5; no firm D call. The CDR3 is 16 amino acids. Germline-derived CDR1 and CDR2 are MNHNS and SASEGT. Trimming removed 2 bases from V and 0 bases from J, with 11 bases in between.

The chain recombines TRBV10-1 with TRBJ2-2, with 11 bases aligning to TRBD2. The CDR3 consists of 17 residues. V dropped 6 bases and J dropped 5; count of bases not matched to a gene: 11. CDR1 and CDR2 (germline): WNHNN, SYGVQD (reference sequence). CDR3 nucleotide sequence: TGCGCCAGCAGGGAAACTAGCGGGAGAATCCGGACCGGGGAGCTGTTTTTT. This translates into CASRETSGRIRTGELFF.

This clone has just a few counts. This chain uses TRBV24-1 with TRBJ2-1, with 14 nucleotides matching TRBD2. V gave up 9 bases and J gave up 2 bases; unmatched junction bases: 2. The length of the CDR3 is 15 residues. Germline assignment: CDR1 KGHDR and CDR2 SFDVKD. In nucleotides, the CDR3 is TGTGCCACCCGGGGACTAGCGGGAGCCTACAATGAGCAGTTCTTC. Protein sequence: CATRGLAGAYNEQFF.

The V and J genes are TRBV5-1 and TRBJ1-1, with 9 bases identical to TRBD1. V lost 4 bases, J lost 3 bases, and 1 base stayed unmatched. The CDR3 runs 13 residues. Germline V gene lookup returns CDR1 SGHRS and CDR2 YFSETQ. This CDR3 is CASSRTGDTEAFF. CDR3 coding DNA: TGCGCCAGCAGCCGGACAGGGGACACTGAAGCTTTCTTT.

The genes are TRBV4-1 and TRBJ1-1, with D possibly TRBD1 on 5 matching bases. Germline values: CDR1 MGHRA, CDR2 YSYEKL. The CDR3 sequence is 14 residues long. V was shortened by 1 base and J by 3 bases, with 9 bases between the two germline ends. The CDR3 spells CASSQGQLDTEAFF. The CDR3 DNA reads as TGCGCCAGCAGCCAAGGACAGTTAGACACTGAAGCTTTCTTT.

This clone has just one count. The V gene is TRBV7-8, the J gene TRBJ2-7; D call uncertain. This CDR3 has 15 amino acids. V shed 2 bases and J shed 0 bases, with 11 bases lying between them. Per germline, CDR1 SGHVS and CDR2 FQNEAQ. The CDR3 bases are TGTGCCAGCAGCTTAATGGCAAGGAGCTCCTACGAGCAGTACTTC. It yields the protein CASSLMARSSYEQYF.

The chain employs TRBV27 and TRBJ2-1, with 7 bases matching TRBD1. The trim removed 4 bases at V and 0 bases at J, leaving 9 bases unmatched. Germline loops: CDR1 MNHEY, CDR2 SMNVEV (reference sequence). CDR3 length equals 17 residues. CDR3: CASSSRQGQFSYNEQFF. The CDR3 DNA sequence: TGTGCCAGCAGTTCCCGACAGGGACAATTCTCCTACAATGAGCAGTTCTTC.

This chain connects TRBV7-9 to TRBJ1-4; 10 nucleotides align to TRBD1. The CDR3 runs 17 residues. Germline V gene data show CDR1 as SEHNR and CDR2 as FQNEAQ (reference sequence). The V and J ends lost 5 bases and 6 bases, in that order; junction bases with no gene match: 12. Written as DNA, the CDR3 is TGTGCCAGCAGCAAAAGCGAGGGACAGGGGTTTGATGAAAAACTGTTTTTT. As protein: CASSKSEGQGFDEKLFF.

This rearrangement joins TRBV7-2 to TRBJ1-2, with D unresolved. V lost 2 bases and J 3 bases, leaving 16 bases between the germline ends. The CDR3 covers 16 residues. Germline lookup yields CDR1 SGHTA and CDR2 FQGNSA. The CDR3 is CASSLPTTPVDYGYTF. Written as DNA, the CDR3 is TGTGCCAGCAGCTTACCGACAACTCCAGTAGACTATGGCTACACCTTC. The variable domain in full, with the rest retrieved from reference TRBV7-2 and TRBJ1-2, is GAGVSQSPSNKVTEKGKDVELRCDPISGHTALYWYRQSLGQGLEFLIYFQGNSAPDKSGLPSDRFSAERTGGSVSTLTIQRTQQEDSAVYLCASSLPTTPVDYGYTFGSGTRLTVV.

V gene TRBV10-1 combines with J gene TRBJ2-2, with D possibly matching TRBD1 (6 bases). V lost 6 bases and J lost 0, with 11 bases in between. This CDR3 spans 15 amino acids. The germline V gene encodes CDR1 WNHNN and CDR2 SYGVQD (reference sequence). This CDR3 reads CASSVGHTNTGELFF. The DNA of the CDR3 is TGCGCCAGCAGCGTGGGACACACGAACACCGGGGAGCTGTTTTTT.

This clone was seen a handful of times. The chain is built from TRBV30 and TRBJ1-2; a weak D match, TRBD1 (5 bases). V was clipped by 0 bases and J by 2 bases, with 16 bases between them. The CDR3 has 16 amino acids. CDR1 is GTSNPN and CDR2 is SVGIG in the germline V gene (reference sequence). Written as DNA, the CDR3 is TGTGCCTGGAGTGTTTTATCGGGGACTACAAACTATGGCTACACCTTC. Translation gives CAWSVLSGTTNYGYTF.

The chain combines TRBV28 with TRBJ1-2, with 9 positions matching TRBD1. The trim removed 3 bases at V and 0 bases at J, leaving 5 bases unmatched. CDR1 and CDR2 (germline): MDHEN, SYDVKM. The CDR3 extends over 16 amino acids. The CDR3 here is CASSLGQGHTNYGYTF. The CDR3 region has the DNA TGTGCCAGCAGTTTGGGACAGGGCCATACTAACTATGGCTACACCTTC.

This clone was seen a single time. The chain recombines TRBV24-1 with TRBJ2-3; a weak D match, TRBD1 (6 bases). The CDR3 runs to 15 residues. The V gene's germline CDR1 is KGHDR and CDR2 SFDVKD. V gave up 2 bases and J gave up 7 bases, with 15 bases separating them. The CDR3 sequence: CATSDSGTSYYTQYF. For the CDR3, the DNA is TGTGCCACCAGTGATTCCGGGACAAGTTACTATACGCAGTATTTT.

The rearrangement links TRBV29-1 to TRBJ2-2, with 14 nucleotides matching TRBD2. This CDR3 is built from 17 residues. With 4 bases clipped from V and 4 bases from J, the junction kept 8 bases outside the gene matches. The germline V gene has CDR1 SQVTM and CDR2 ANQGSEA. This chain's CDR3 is CSVAGLAGEGGTGELFF. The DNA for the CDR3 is TGCAGCGTTGCGGGACTAGCGGGGGAGGGTGGCACCGGGGAGCTGTTTTTT.

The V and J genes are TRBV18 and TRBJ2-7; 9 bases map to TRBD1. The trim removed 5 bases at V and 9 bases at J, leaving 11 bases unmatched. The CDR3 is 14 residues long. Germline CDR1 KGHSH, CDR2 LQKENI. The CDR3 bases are TGTGCCAGCTCAGCGACAGGGGGGCCTTCGGGGCAGTACTTC. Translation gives CASSATGGPSGQYF.

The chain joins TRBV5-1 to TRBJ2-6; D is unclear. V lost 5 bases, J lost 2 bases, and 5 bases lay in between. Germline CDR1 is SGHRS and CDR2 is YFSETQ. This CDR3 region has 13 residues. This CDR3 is CASRPTGANVLTF. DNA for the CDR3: TGCGCCAGCAGGCCTACTGGGGCCAACGTCCTGACTTTC.

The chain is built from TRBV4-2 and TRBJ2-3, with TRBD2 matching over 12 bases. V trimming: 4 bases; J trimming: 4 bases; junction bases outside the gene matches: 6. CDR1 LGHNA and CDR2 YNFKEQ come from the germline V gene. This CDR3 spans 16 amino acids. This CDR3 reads CASSPMTSGSPDTQYF. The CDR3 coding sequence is TGTGCCAGCAGCCCTATGACTAGCGGGAGTCCAGATACGCAGTATTTT.

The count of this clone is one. The CDR3 loop is CASSLVLRENTGELFF. In DNA, the CDR3 is TGTGCCAGCAGCTTAGTTCTGCGGGAGAACACCGGGGAGCTGTTTTTT. V is TRBV7-8 and J is TRBJ2-2; D may be TRBD2 (6 bases). V lost 1 base to trimming and J lost 1 base, with 10 bases between them. The CDR3 length is 16 residues. CDR1 and CDR2 from the germline V gene are SGHVS and FQNEAQ.

The CDR3 here is CALATGGVGSYEQYF. CDR3 coding DNA: TGTGCCCTCGCGACCGGGGGGGTTGGCTCCTACGAGCAGTACTTC. The chain employs TRBV5-4 and TRBJ2-7; TRBD2 matches at 8 bases. CDR1 and CDR2 from the germline V gene are SGHNT and YYREEE (reference sequence). The CDR3 covers 15 residues. After removal of 10 bases from V and 0 bases from J, the junction contained 12 bases not matched to a gene.

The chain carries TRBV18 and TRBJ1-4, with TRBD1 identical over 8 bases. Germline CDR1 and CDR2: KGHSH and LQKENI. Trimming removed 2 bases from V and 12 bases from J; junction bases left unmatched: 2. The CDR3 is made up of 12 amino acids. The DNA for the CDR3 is TGTGCCAGCTCACCAGGACAGGGAGAACTGTTTTTT. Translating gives CASSPGQGELFF.

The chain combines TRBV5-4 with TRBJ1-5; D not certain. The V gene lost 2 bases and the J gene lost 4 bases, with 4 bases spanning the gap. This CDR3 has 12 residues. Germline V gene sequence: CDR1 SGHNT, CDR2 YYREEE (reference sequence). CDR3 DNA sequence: TGTGCCAGCAGCTTTTATAATCAGCCCCAGCATTTT. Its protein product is CASSFYNQPQHF.

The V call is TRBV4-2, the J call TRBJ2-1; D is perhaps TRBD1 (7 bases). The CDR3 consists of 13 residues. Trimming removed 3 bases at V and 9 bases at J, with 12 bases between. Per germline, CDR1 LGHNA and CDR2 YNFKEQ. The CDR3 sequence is CASSQEGALEQFF. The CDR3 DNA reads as TGTGCCAGCAGCCAGGAGGGGGCCCTTGAGCAGTTCTTC.